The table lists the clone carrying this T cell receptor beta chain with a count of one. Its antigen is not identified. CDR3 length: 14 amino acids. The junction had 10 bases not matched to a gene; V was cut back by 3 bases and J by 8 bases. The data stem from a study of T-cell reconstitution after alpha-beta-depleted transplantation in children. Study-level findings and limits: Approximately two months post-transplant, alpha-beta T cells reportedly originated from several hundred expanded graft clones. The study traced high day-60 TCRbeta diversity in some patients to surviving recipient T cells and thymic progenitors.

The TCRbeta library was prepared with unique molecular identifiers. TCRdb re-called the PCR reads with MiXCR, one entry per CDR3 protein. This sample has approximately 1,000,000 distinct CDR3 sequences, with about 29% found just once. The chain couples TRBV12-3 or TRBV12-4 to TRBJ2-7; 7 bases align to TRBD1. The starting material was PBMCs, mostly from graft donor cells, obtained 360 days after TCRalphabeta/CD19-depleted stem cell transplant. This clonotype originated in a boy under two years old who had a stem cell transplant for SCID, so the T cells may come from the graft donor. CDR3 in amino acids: CASSFNPGQLKQYF. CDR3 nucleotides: TGTGCCAGCAGTTTCAACCCGGGACAGCTTAAGCAGTACTTC.